In this sample, the clone carrying this TCR beta chain turned up many times. Its antigen is still unknown. The sample originates from a study of T cells after yellow fever vaccination. Study conclusions and caveats: Reappearance after the booster was seen for most primary-vaccination clones, at more than 95% CD4 and about 90% CD8.

TCRdb re-derived calls from the 5' RACE reads in MiXCR, one entry per CDR3 protein. The sample yields 200,000 to 300,000 distinct CDR3 sequences, about 3.9% seen once. V was clipped by 4 bases and J by 1 base, with 13 bases between them. Germline V CDR1 and CDR2: LGHDT, YNNKEL (reference sequence). The CDR3 has 15 amino acids. The chain links TRBV3-1 to TRBJ1-1; D not resolved. The sample consisted of PBMCs, taken 15 days after the yellow fever booster vaccination. The clonotype was recovered from a man in his late teens or twenties who received the YFV17D yellow fever vaccine. The CDR3 DNA is TGTGCCAGCAGCCCCCGGGGAGGACGGAACACTGAAGCTTTCTTT. Translation: CASSPRGGRNTEAFF. The full variable domain, in which reference TRBV3-1 and TRBJ1-1 provide the parts outside the CDR3, is DTAVSQTPKYLVTQMGNDKSIKCEQNLGHDTMYWYKQDSKKFLKIMFSYNNKELIINETVPNRFSPKSPDKAHLNLHINSLELGDSAVYFCASSPRGGRNTEAFFGQGTRLTVV.